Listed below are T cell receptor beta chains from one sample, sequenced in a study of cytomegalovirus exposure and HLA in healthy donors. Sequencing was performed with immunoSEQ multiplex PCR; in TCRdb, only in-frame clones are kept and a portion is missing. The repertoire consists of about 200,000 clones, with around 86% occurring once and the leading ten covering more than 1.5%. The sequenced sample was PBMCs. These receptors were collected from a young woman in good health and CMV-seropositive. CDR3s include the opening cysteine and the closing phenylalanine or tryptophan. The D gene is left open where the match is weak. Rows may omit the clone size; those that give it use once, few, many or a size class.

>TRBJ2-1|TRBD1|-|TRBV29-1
TGCAGCGTTGAGGAATCATGGACAGGGGGAAATGAGCAGTTCTTC
CSVEESWTGGNEQFF
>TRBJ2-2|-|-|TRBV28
TGTGCCAGCAGCCGAGGCACCGGGGAGCTGTTTTTT
CASSRGTGELFF
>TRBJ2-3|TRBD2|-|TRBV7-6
TGTGCCAGCAGCTTGGGACTAGCGGGAGGGCGGGCGCAGTATTTT
CASSLGLAGGRAQYF
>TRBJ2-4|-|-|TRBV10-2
TGCGCCAGCAGTGAGCCCCTCACAGGGCTTCTTGACTTC
CASSEPLTGLLDF
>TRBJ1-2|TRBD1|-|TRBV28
TGTGCCAGCAGTTCGGGGACAGGGGCGGGCACCTTC
CASSSGTGAGTF
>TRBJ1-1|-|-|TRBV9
TGTGCCAGCAGCTCGGGGGGGGGCTTGAACACTGAAGCTTTCTTT
CASSSGGGLNTEAFF
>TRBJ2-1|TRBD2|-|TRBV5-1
TGCGCCAGCAGCTTGGGTGCCAGCGGGGGACACAATGAGCAGTTCTTC
CASSLGASGGHNEQFF
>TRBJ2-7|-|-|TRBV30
TGTGCCGGGGGCGGGCTGGAGATTACTCCCTACGAGCAGTACTTC
CAGGGLEITPYEQYF
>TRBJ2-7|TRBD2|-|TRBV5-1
TGCGCCAGCAGCCTAGCGGGAGCCGGATACGAGCAGTACTTC
CASSLAGAGYEQYF
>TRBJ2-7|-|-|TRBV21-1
TGTGCCAGCAGCATCCAGGGGGCAGCCTACGAGCAGTACTTC
CASSIQGAAYEQYF
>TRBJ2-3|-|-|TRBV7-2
TGTGCCAGCAGCTTAGTGCGGGATACGCAGTATTTT
CASSLVRDTQYF
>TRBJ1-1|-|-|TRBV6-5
TGTGCCAGCAGTGATCGACAGGCCCGAGCTTTCTTT
CASSDRQARAFF
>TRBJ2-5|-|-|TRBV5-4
TGTGCCAGCAGCTTGGTGGGAGGCGGGTCAGAGACCCAGTACTTC
CASSLVGGGSETQYF
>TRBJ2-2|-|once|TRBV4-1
TGCGCCAGCAGCCAAGATCCGGCGGGCGGGGAGCTGTTTTTT
CASSQDPAGGELFF
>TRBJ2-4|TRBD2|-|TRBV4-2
TGTGCCAGCTCTACCCGACTAGCCGGCAAAAACATTCAGTACTTC
CASSTRLAGKNIQYF
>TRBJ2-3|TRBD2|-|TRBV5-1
TGCGCCAGCAGCGATACTAGCGGGAGGGCCTCGGTTCGCCCCTTCACAGATACGCAGTATTTT
CASSDTSGRASVRPFTDTQYF
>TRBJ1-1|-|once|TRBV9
TGTGCCAGCAGCGTAACAGAATCTGAAGCTTTCTTT
CASSVTESEAFF
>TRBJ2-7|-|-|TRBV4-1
TGCGCCAGCAGCCCAGGGAGAGCAGGGGGGCCCTACGAGCAGTACTTC
CASSPGRAGGPYEQYF
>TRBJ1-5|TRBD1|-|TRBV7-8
TGTGCCAGCAGCCCACGCCGGACAGGGAATAGGCAGCCCCAGCATTTT
CASSPRRTGNRQPQHF
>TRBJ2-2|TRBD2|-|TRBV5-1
TGCGCCAGCAGCTCAAATTTCGGGACTAGCGGGGACCCGAACACCGGGGAGCTGTTTTTT
CASSSNFGTSGDPNTGELFF
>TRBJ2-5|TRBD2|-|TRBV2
TGTGCCAGCAGTGAAAGTGGTTTGACTAGCGGGAAGGGGACCCAGTACTTC
CASSESGLTSGKGTQYF
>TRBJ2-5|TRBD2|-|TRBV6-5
TGTGCCAGCAGTTACGGGAGGGGCCAAGAGACCCAGTACTTC
CASSYGRGQETQYF
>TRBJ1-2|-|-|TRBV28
TGTGCCAGCAGTTCCCAACAGGGATCCGAGGGCTACACCTTC
CASSSQQGSEGYTF
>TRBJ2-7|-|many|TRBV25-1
TGTGCCAGCAGTGACTTCGACAGGACGACCTACGAGCAGTACTTC
CASSDFDRTTYEQYF
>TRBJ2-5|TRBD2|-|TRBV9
TGTGCCAGCAGCGTAATGTCGGGGGGGGAGACCCAGTACTTC
CASSVMSGGETQYF
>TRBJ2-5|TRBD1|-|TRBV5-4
TGTGCCAGCAGCTTGGAGACAGGGCGCTCACAAGAGACCCAGTACTTC
CASSLETGRSQETQYF
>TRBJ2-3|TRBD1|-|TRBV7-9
TGTGCCAGCAGCATACCGGACAGGGAGGTCGCAGATACGCAGTATTTT
CASSIPDREVADTQYF
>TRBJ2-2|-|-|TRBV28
TGTGCCAGCAGTTTAGGGCAGAACACCGGGGAGCTGTTTTTT
CASSLGQNTGELFF
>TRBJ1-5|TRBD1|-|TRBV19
TGTGCCAGTAGCGGGACAGAGGATCAGCCCCAGCATTTT
CASSGTEDQPQHF